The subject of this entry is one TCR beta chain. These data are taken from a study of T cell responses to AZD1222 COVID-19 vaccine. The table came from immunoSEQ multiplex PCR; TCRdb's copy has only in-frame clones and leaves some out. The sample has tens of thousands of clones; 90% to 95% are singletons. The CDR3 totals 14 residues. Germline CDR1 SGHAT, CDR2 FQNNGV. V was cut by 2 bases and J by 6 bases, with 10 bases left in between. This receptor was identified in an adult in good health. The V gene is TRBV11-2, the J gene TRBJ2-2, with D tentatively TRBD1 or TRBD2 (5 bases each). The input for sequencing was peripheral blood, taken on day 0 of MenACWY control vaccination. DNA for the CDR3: TGTGCCAGCAGCTTATACAGGACTGCCGGGGAGCTGTTTTTT. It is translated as CASSLYRTAGELFF.